This paragraph reports one TCR beta chain. The antigen is unknown. These data are taken from a study of CD8+CD57+ T cells in acquired aplastic anemia. On the study more broadly: DNA from sorted CD4+ and CD8+ cells averaged around 3 ug. CD4+ cells from healthy donors averaged roughly 11 million reads. Study findings and constraints: The CD8+ Simpson's diversity of patients and controls was not significantly different. Patients and controls shared some 30 CD8+ CDR3 sequences, highly expressed in patients.

Researchers used genomic DNA as the template to profile TCR beta VDJ and CDR3. Via MiXCR, TCRdb re-called the reads, giving one row per CDR3 protein. The repertoire includes some 190,000 distinct CDR3 sequences, 35% to 50% of them detected once, and about 2.9% sits in the top ten. Losses at the gene ends were 3 bases for V and 2 bases for J; bases not matched to a gene: 12. The CDR3 is 17 amino acids. Germline V gene lookup returns CDR1 WNHNN and CDR2 SYGVQD (reference sequence). The sample comprised sorted CD4+, CD8+, or CD8+CD57+ T cells (not recorded which) from PBMCs. This sequence originates from a human donor in good health. The V call is TRBV10-1, the J call TRBJ2-7; 8 bases fit TRBD1. The CDR3 region is CASSDSWGSGQAYEQYF. In DNA form, the CDR3 reads TGCGCCAGCAGTGATTCGTGGGGATCGGGACAGGCCTACGAGCAGTACTTC.